Listed below are T cell receptor beta chains from one sample, sequenced in a study of tumor-infiltrating lymphocytes in primary liver carcinoma. TCRdb analysed the multiplex PCR reads with MiXCR anew, one entry per CDR3 protein. The sample gives 300,000 to 400,000 distinct CDR3 sequences, about two thirds of which show up once; about 6.5% is in the top ten. Material for sequencing was peripheral blood. The receptor set was obtained from a man aged 35 to 55 with primary liver carcinoma and hepatitis B virus infection. Each CDR3 is given with its conserved first and last residue. The D gene is left open where the match is weak. Not every row has a clone size; where given, it reads once, few, many or a size class.

>once|TRBV11-3|15|TRBJ2-2|TRBD1
TGTGCCAGTAAGGCGGGACAGGGGAGAGTCGGGGAGCTGTTTTTT
CASKAGQGRVGELFF
>many|TRBV6-1|12|TRBJ2-7|NA
TGTGCCAGCAGTGAAGCGGGACGCGAGCAGTACTTC
CASSEAGREQYF
>NA|TRBV28|16|TRBJ2-5|NA
TGTGCCAGCAGTACACACCCCCTAGGACAGCGGGAGACCCAGTACTTC
CASSTHPLGQRETQYF
>NA|TRBV12-3/TRBV12-4|14|TRBJ2-1|NA
TGTGCCAGCAACAGTAATAGAAAGTTCAATGAGCAGTTCTTC
CASNSNRKFNEQFF
>few|TRBV7-9|11|TRBJ2-3|NA
TGTGCCAGCAGTGTGCTAGATACGCAGTATTTT
CASSVLDTQYF
>many|TRBV11-2|15|TRBJ1-2|TRBD1
TGTGCCAGCAGCTTAATTTCTAGGGGGCAAGGTGGCTACACCTTC
CASSLISRGQGGYTF
>many|TRBV10-3|18|TRBJ2-5|NA
TGTGCCATCAGTGGGGGCACACAAGGCAGAGGGGACCAAGAGACCCAGTACTTC
CAISGGTQGRGDQETQYF
>NA|TRBV12-3/TRBV12-4|15|TRBJ2-1|NA
TGTGCCAGCAGCGTAGACCCCGGAGGCTACAATGAGCAGTTCTTC
CASSVDPGGYNEQFF
>NA|TRBV7-8|19|TRBJ2-3|NA
TGTGCCAGCAGCTACCTGGTAATTCTCGGACTAACGGAAACAGATACGCAGTATTTT
CASSYLVILGLTETDTQYF
>NA|TRBV11-2|15|TRBJ2-7|NA
TGTGCCAGCAGCTTCGTGTCCGGGATCTCTGGCGAACAGTACTTC
CASSFVSGISGEQYF
>NA|TRBV10-3|14|TRBJ1-6|NA
TGTGCCATCACTGTGGACAGTGGCCGTTCACCCCTCCACTTT
CAITVDSGRSPLHF
>few|TRBV11-2|15|TRBJ2-2|NA
TGTGCCAGCAGCTGGGGACTGGAGAACACCGGGGAGCTGTTTTTT
CASSWGLENTGELFF
>NA|TRBV5-1|14|TRBJ1-1|TRBD1
TGCGCCAGCAGCCTTAGACAGGGGACTTCTGAAGCTTTCTTT
CASSLRQGTSEAFF
>NA|TRBV10-3|14|TRBJ1-5|NA
TGTGCCATCAGTGGGTATGAGGGCGATCAATCCCAGCATTTT
CAISGYEGDQSQHF
>many|TRBV12-3/TRBV12-4|16|TRBJ2-3|TRBD1
TGTGCCAGCAGTCTCCCTAGACAGGGGGCGGCAGATACGCAGTATTTT
CASSLPRQGAADTQYF
>NA|TRBV4-2|12|TRBJ2-2|NA
NA
CASSKTGELFFF
>few|TRBV5-1|17|TRBJ2-1|TRBD2
TGCGCCAGCAGCCCGGTTGTACTAGCGGGAGCTAAGAATGAGCAGTTCTTC
CASSPVVLAGAKNEQFF
>NA|TRBV6-2/TRBV6-3|14|TRBJ2-6|TRBD2
TGCGCCAGCACCCCGGGAGGTGGGGTCAACGTCCTGACTTTC
CASTPGGGVNVLTF
>many|TRBV10-3|15|TRBJ1-1|NA
TGTGCCATCAGTGAGTCCCGGGAGGGAAACACTGAAGCTTTCTTT
CAISESREGNTEAFF
>NA|TRBV5-4|14|TRBJ1-1|NA
TGTGCCAGCATCCAAGGGGTGTTGGACACTGAAGCTTTCTTT
CASIQGVLDTEAFF
>NA|TRBV4-3|15|TRBJ2-1|NA
TGCGCCATCAGCCAGGATCTTTGGGGGTACAATGAGCAGTTCTTC
CAISQDLWGYNEQFF
>many|TRBV6-1|14|TRBJ1-5|NA
TGTGCCAGCAGTGAAAACGGATGGAATCAGCCCCAGCATTTT
CASSENGWNQPQHF
>NA|TRBV11-2|12|TRBJ2-3|NA
TGTGCCAGAAGATACGACAGAAATACGCAGTATTTT
CARRYDRNTQYF
>NA|TRBV5-1|17|TRBJ2-3|NA
TGCGCCAGCAGCTTGCGTACTAGCAGACCTAGCACAGATACGCAGTATTTT
CASSLRTSRPSTDTQYF
>NA|TRBV10-3|12|TRBJ2-5|NA
TGTGCCATGAGTGAGGGGGGAGAGACACAGTACTTC
CAMSEGGETQYF
>NA|TRBV30|15|TRBJ2-1|TRBD1
TGTGCCTGGATCAGTCAGGACAGGGGCTTACTGAAGGGGTTCTTC
CAWISQDRGLLKGFF
>NA|TRBV10-3|15|TRBJ2-6|TRBD2
TGTGCCATCACGGGCGGGGGGTCTGGGGCCAAAGTCCTGACTTTC
CAITGGGSGAKVLTF
>NA|TRBV12-3/TRBV12-4|15|TRBJ2-2|TRBD2
TGTGCCAGCAGGTTACGACGGGGGGGGTCCGGGGAGCTGTTTTTT
CASRLRRGGSGELFF
>NA|TRBV28|15|TRBJ1-6|TRBD1
TGTGCCAGCAGTTTCCGGGACAGCGTTAATTCACCCCTCCACTTT
CASSFRDSVNSPLHF
>few|TRBV11-3|13|TRBJ2-1|NA
TGTGCCAGCAGCTTGAGCCCTCGAAATGAGCAGTTCTTC
CASSLSPRNEQFF
>many|TRBV11-2|15|TRBJ2-7|TRBD2
TGTGCCAGCAGCCCACTACTGGGACTAGAGTACGAGCAGTACTTC
CASSPLLGLEYEQYF
>NA|TRBV11-2|16|TRBJ1-6|TRBD1
TGTGTCAGCAGCTCGAACGCCGGGACAGCAAATTCACACCTCCGCTTT
CVSSSNAGTANSHLRF
>many|TRBV6-2/TRBV6-3|15|TRBJ2-7|NA
TGTGCCAGCAGGAACAACCTCCAGGGTGCGTACGAGCAGTACTTC
CASRNNLQGAYEQYF
>many|TRBV29-1|12|TRBJ2-1|NA
TGCAGCGTTACGGCGGCTAGCAATGAGCAGTTCTTC
CSVTAASNEQFF
>NA|TRBV10-1|14|TRBJ2-3|NA
TGCGCCAGCAGTGAGACCAGGGGCTACAGATACGCAGTATTT
CASSETRGYRYAVF
>NA|TRBV6-2/TRBV6-3|14|TRBJ1-6|TRBD1
TGTGCCACCGAGGCGACAGGGACGCATTCACCCCTCCACTTT
CATEATGTHSPLHF
>medium-sized|TRBV29-1|15|TRBJ2-1|NA
TGCAGCGTTGAAGTGATAGGACAGGAGGGGAATGAGCAGTTCTTC
CSVEVIGQEGNEQFF
>NA|TRBV19|14|TRBJ2-1|NA
TGTGCCAGTAGCGTACAGGGACCCCACAATGAGCAGTTCTTC
CASSVQGPHNEQFF
>NA|TRBV5-5|16|TRBJ2-3|TRBD1
TGTGCCAGCAACTCGGGACAGGTTCAAATTGGGGATGCGCAGTATTTT
CASNSGQVQIGDAQYF
>NA|TRBV28|17|TRBJ2-1|TRBD2
TGTGACAGCAGTTTGACGGCAGCGGGAGGGTCATACAATGAGAAGTTCTTC
CDSSLTAAGGSYNEKFF
>NA|TRBV11-1|17|TRBJ2-1|TRBD2
TGTGCCAGCAGCAAGAGGACTAGCGGGACATTCTACAATGAGCAGTCCTTT
CASSKRTSGTFYNEQSF
>many|TRBV11-2|15|TRBJ1-4|TRBD1
TGTGCCAGCAGCTTAATGGGACAGACTAATGGAAAACTGTTTTTT
CASSLMGQTNGKLFF
>few|TRBV4-1|16|TRBJ2-7|TRBD1
TGCGCCAGCAGCCAGGCACACGGGACAGGGGTATACGGGCAGTACTTC
CASSQAHGTGVYGQYF
>few|TRBV13|16|TRBJ1-1|TRBD1
TGTGCCAGCAGCTTAGGTCCGACAGGGTGGAACACTGAACCTTTCTTT
CASSLGPTGWNTEPFF
>once|TRBV11-1|17|TRBJ2-7|NA
TGTGCCAGCAGCTCAACAACAGATAAGCGTAGCTCCTACGAGCAGTACTTC
CASSSTTDKRSSYEQYF
>NA|TRBV4-2|16|TRBJ1-1|NA
TGTGCCAGCAGCCAAGCTGTTGATTTCGGGGGCTCTGAAGCTTTCTTT
CASSQAVDFGGSEAFF
>NA|TRBV13|14|TRBJ2-1|TRBD2
TGTGCCAGCAGCTCCCGACTAGCGAACAATGAGCAGTTCTTC
CASSSRLANNEQFF
>NA|TRBV6-5|15|TRBJ2-3|NA
TGTGACAGCAGCGACACGGGGTTAGGATCAGATACGCAGTATTTT
CDSSDTGLGSDTQYF
>many|TRBV5-5|14|TRBJ2-7|NA
TGTGCCAGCAGCTTGGTTACAGGGATCTACGAGCAGTACTTC
CASSLVTGIYEQYF
>NA|TRBV5-5|14|TRBJ2-5|TRBD1
TGTGCCAGCAGCTACCTGACAGGGATGGAGACCCAGTACTTC
CASSYLTGMETQYF
>NA|TRBV30|11|TRBJ1-1|NA
TGTGCCTGGGGAAGGAACGCTGAAGCTTTCTTT
CAWGRNAEAFF
>few|TRBV29-1|12|TRBJ2-5|NA
TGCAGCGTCCTAACAGGGATGGAGACCCAGTACTTC
CSVLTGMETQYF
>NA|TRBV11-3|16|TRBJ2-6|NA
TGTGCCAGCAGCTTCGGTGGGTCGGCTGGGGCCAACGTCCTGACTTTC
CASSFGGSAGANVLTF
>many|TRBV6-2/TRBV6-3|15|TRBJ2-1|TRBD2
TGTGCCAGTGCCACCCAGCGGGAGGGCCTCCCTCCGCAGTTCTTC
CASATQREGLPPQFF